This T cell receptor beta chain was obtained from a study of blood T cell repertoires in COVID-19. Germline CDR1 and CDR2: MNHEY and SVGEGT. V lost 6 bases and J lost 4; bases outside the gene matches: 12. This CDR3 has 15 amino acids. The protocol was immunoSEQ multiplex PCR, while the TCRdb copy is restricted to in-frame clones and leaves out a portion. The data hold about 290,000 clones, with just under 85% observed a single time. This clonotype was sampled from a woman in her forties or fifties with active or convalescent COVID-19. The rearrangement uses TRBV6-2 or TRBV6-3 and TRBJ2-7; 7 bases agree with TRBD2. The specimen was peripheral blood. This chain's CDR3 is CASSTRGRERYEQYF. The CDR3 DNA reads as TGTGCCAGCAGCACGCGTGGGCGGGAGAGGTACGAGCAGTACTTC.